A single sample gave rise to the 15 T cell receptor beta chains below, sequenced in a study of monozygotic twins with inflammatory bowel disease. TCRdb re-called the 5' RACE reads and gives one entry per CDR3 protein, without DNA. The sample's table shows about 380,000 distinct CDR3 sequences. The sample comprised blood. The receptor set was obtained from a human donor with ulcerative colitis or Crohn's disease, or a healthy co-twin of an affected twin (not recorded which).

The chain links TRBV20-1 to TRBJ2-3; TCRdb selects TRBD1, and the lack of DNA leaves this call unchecked. Germline V lookup: CDR1 DFQATT, CDR2 SNEGSKA (reference sequence). The length of the CDR3 is 14 residues. The CDR3 loop is CSARGRQGWDTQYF.

The CDR3: CASSSRPDTDTQYF. The chain uses TRBV6-5 and TRBJ2-3. Germline V gene lookup returns CDR1 MNHEY and CDR2 SVGAGI. The CDR3 has 14 residues.

This chain joins TRBV15 and TRBJ1-4; TCRdb indicates TRBD1, and absent DNA this call remains unverified. Germline values: CDR1 LNHNV, CDR2 YYDKDF (reference sequence). The CDR3 length is 15 residues. The CDR3 loop reads CATSRDRGVDEKLFF. The variable domain in full, with the rest retrieved from reference TRBV15 and TRBJ1-4, is DAMVIQNPRYQVTQFGKPVTLSCSQTLNHNVMYWYQQKSSQAPKLLFHYYDKDFNNEADTPDNFQSRRPNTSFCFLDIRSPGLGDTAMYLCATSRDRGVDEKLFFGSGTQLSVL.

The chain carries TRBV7-2 and TRBJ1-5. The CDR3 has 15 amino acids. CDR1 and CDR2 (germline): SGHTA, FQGNSA. CDR3 residues: CASSLSWQGPQPQHF.

V gene TRBV5-1 combines with J gene TRBJ2-5; TCRdb reports TRBD1, a call that lacks DNA to check it against. Germline V CDR1 and CDR2: SGHRS, YFSETQ. This CDR3 comprises 14 residues. The CDR3 here is CASSSGNWQETQYF. Using reference TRBV5-1 and TRBJ2-5 for the parts outside the CDR3, the full variable domain is KAGVTQTPRYLIKTRGQQVTLSCSPISGHRSVSWYQQTPGQGLQFLFEYFSETQRNKGNFPGRFSGRQFSNSRSEMNVSTLELGDSALYLCASSSGNWQETQYFGPGTRLLVL.

The chain is built from TRBV5-1 and TRBJ2-7; TCRdb's assignment of TRBD1 cannot be checked, as there is no DNA. Germline V gene sequence: CDR1 SGHRS, CDR2 YFSETQ. CDR3 length: 13 residues. The CDR3 spells CASSFGHTYEQYF. Full variable domain (outside the CDR3, taken from reference TRBV5-1 and TRBJ2-7): KAGVTQTPRYLIKTRGQQVTLSCSPISGHRSVSWYQQTPGQGLQFLFEYFSETQRNKGNFPGRFSGRQFSNSRSEMNVSTLELGDSALYLCASSFGHTYEQYFGPGTRLTVT.

The chain combines TRBV2 with TRBJ1-2. Germline-derived CDR1 and CDR2 are SNHLY and FYNNEI. The CDR3 is made up of 14 amino acids. CDR3 amino acids: CASSDLPGGEGYTF.

The rearrangement joins TRBV6-1 to TRBJ2-2; TCRdb gives TRBD1 as the D gene, but with no DNA this cannot be confirmed. Germline values: CDR1 MNHNS, CDR2 SASEGT. The CDR3 extends over 14 amino acids. The CDR3 spells CASRKGGAPGELFF.

This rearrangement joins TRBV5-1 to TRBJ2-3; the D call of TRBD1 rests on TCRdb alone, since no DNA is present to check it. The CDR3 covers 14 residues. Looked up from germline, CDR1 is SGHRS and CDR2 is YFSETQ. CDR3 sequence reads: CASSLGQSTDTQYF.

The chain links TRBV4-2 to TRBJ2-3; the D gene TCRdb calls, TRBD2, cannot be checked with no DNA. The CDR3 length is 17 residues. Germline V gene data show CDR1 as LGHNA and CDR2 as YNFKEQ. CDR3 sequence reads: CASSQGGLAVYTDTQYF.

The rearrangement joins TRBV4-3 to TRBJ2-3. CDR1 is LGHNA, CDR2 YSLEER, per germline. This CDR3 is built from 17 residues. The CDR3 is CASSQEKAVIPTDTQYF.

The chain combines TRBV5-6 with TRBJ2-1; TCRdb outputs TRBD1, but without DNA this stays unchecked. The CDR3 is made up of 14 amino acids. The germline gives CDR1 SGHDT, CDR2 YYEEEE. The CDR3 protein is CASSLVQGANEQFF.

The chain links TRBV12-3 or TRBV12-4 to TRBJ1-1; TCRdb selects TRBD1, and the lack of DNA leaves this call unchecked. The CDR3 is 16 amino acids. The CDR3 loop is CASSLVTGGWSTEAFF.

This CDR3 is CASSVKTASSGNTIYF. The chain is built from TRBV2 and TRBJ1-3. Per germline, CDR1 SNHLY and CDR2 FYNNEI. The CDR3 contains 16 residues.

The genes are TRBV15 and TRBJ1-6; the D gene TCRdb calls, TRBD1, cannot be checked with no DNA. Germline assignment: CDR1 LNHNV and CDR2 YYDKDF (reference sequence). This CDR3 has 16 residues. This chain's CDR3 is CATSNRAHSYNSPLHF.